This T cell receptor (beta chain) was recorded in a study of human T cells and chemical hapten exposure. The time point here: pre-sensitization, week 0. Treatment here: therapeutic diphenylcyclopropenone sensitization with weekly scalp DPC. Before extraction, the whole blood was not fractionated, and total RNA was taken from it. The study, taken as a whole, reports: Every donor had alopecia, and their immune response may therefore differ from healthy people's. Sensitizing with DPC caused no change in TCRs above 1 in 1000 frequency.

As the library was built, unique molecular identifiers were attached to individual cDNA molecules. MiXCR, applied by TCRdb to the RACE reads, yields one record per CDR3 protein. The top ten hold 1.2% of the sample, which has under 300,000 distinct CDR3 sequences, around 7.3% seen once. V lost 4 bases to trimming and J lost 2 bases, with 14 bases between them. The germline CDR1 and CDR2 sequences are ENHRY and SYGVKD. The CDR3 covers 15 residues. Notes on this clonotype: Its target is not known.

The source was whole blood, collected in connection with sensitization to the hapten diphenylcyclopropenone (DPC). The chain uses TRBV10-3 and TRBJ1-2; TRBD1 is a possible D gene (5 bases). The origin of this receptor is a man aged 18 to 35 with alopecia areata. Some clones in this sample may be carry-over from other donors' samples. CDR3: CAISGPPGGNYGYTF. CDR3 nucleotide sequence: TGTGCCATCAGTGGACCCCCGGGGGGGAACTATGGCTACACCTTC.